The rows below give T cell receptor beta chains drawn from one sample of a study of T cell responses to AZD1222 COVID-19 vaccine. Clones were read by immunoSEQ multiplex PCR, and TCRdb kept only the in-frame ones, dropping some. The sample has about 160,000 clones; 92% are singletons. Sequencing was performed on peripheral blood, taken on day 0 of MenACWY control vaccination. Receptors were obtained from an adult in good health. The CDR3 runs from the conserved cysteine through the conserved F or W. Fields, in order: V gene, J gene, D gene, clone size, CDR3 DNA, CDR3 protein. A D gene is named only where the DNA matches it firmly. Clone sizes are given selectively: once, few, many, or a class where the clone is expanded.

TRBV27	TRBJ2-4	TRBD1	.	TGTGCCAGCAGTAAACTTACAGGGGGGAAAAACATTCAGTACTTC	CASSKLTGGKNIQYF
TRBV5-1	TRBJ1-2	.	.	TGCGCCAGCAGCGGCGCAATAGCGGGTAGGGGCTACACCTTC	CASSGAIAGRGYTF
TRBV7-2	TRBJ2-1	TRBD2	.	TGTGCCAGCAGCTTAGGGACTAGCGATTGGAGGAATGAGCAGTTCTTC	CASSLGTSDWRNEQFF
TRBV27	TRBJ2-3	.	.	TGTGCCAGCAGTTCCACAGATACGCAGTATTTT	CASSSTDTQYF
TRBV28	TRBJ2-2	.	.	TGTGCCAGCAGGTCGGGGGTTCTCACCGGGGAGCTGTTTTTT	CASRSGVLTGELFF
TRBV2	TRBJ2-7	TRBD2	.	TGTGCCAGCAGTGGGACTAGCGGGAGGAGTGAGCAGTACTTC	CASSGTSGRSEQYF
TRBV9	TRBJ2-2	TRBD1	many	TGTGCCAGCGGATCCGGGACAGGGGACACCGGGGAGCTGTTTTTT	CASGSGTGDTGELFF
TRBV5-5	TRBJ1-2	.	.	TGTGCCAGCAGCCTAAACGGTGGAGATGGCTACACCTTC	CASSLNGGDGYTF
TRBV5-6	TRBJ1-5	.	.	TGTGCCAGCAGCTTACGGACGGGAACGGGGCGGCATCAGCCCCAGCATTTT	CASSLRTGTGRHQPQHF
TRBV4-1	TRBJ2-2	.	.	TGCGCCAGCAGCCAAGACGGGACCGCCCCCGGGGAGCTGTTTTTT	CASSQDGTAPGELFF
TRBV24-1	TRBJ1-2	.	.	TGTGCCACCAACGGGGGCGCCTATGGCTACACCTTC	CATNGGAYGYTF
TRBV7-2	TRBJ1-2	TRBD1	once	TGTGCCAGCAGCCAACTACAGGGGGCGGTTCGTGGCTACACCTTC	CASSQLQGAVRGYTF
TRBV18	TRBJ2-3	.	.	TGTGCCAGCTCACCCCCGTACGGGGGGCCTAGCACAGATACGCAGTATTTT	CASSPPYGGPSTDTQYF
TRBV30	TRBJ1-3	TRBD1	.	TGTGCCTGGAGTACCCACAGGGGGCTTAGCTCTGGAAACACCATATATTTT	CAWSTHRGLSSGNTIYF
TRBV19	TRBJ1-6	.	once	TGTGCCAGTGCAGGACAGACACGCGAGGGGTATAATTCACCCCTCCACTTT	CASAGQTREGYNSPLHF
TRBV19	TRBJ1-5	.	.	TGTGCCAGTAGTTCCGGGACGCAGGGTTGGGAGCCCCAGCATTTT	CASSSGTQGWEPQHF
TRBV7-2	TRBJ2-7	TRBD2	.	TGTGCCAGCAGCCCCACAACTAGCGGGAGAACCACTCCCTACGAGCAGTACTTC	CASSPTTSGRTTPYEQYF
TRBV28	TRBJ2-1	TRBD2	once	TGTGCCAGCAGTTTGTGGACTAGCGGGAGACGCAATGAGCAGTTCTTC	CASSLWTSGRRNEQFF
TRBV6-5	TRBJ2-2	.	once	TGTGCCAGCAGCCCCGAGGCCGGGAACACCGGGGAGCTGTTTTTT	CASSPEAGNTGELFF
TRBV2	TRBJ2-1	TRBD2	.	TGTGCCGGGAACCGCGGGAGTGTATATGAGCAGTTCTTC	CAGNRGSVYEQFF
TRBV12-2	TRBJ1-5	.	.	TGTGCAAGTCGCTTTTTGGGGGCCAACCGGACAGGCGGGAGCAATCAGCCCCAGCATTTT	CASRFLGANRTGGSNQPQHF
TRBV5-5	TRBJ2-7	TRBD2	.	TGTGCCAGCAGCCCGACTAGCGGGAGGGCCTACGAGCAGTACTTC	CASSPTSGRAYEQYF
TRBV11-2	TRBJ1-5	.	.	TGTGCCAGCAGCTATAAGGGTAATCAGCCCCAGCATTTT	CASSYKGNQPQHF
TRBV15	TRBJ1-1	.	.	TGTGCCACCAGCTTCGTCCGGGCCTCTCGGGAAGCTTTCTTT	CATSFVRASREAFF
TRBV7-9	TRBJ1-2	.	.	TGTGCCAGCAGCGCAGAGGCCACAGGGTCCTATGGCTACACCTTC	CASSAEATGSYGYTF
TRBV6-6	TRBJ1-1	.	once	TGTGCCAGCAGTTACCCCCTAGGCACTGAAGCTTTCTTT	CASSYPLGTEAFF
TRBV7-6	TRBJ2-7	.	.	TGTGCCAGCAGCTCCGAACCGGGCCTAGCCTACGAGCAGTACTTC	CASSSEPGLAYEQYF
TRBV28	TRBJ2-7	.	.	TGTGCCAGCAGTTTTTGGGACGGGAGCTCCTACGAGCAGTACTTC	CASSFWDGSSYEQYF
TRBV2	TRBJ1-5	.	once	TGTGCCAGCAGTGAGGTGGAGGGAGGACAGCCCCAGCATTTT	CASSEVEGGQPQHF
TRBV6-5	TRBJ2-1	.	.	TGTGCCAGCAGAGATTCAGGGATTCCAGATGAGCAGTTCTTC	CASRDSGIPDEQFF
TRBV20-1	TRBJ2-1	.	.	TGCAGTGCTACAGCGAATGAGCAGTTCTTC	CSATANEQFF
TRBV29-1	TRBJ1-2	.	.	TGCAGCGTTGAGGGGATCTATGGCTACACCTTC	CSVEGIYGYTF
TRBV7-9	TRBJ1-5	.	.	TGTGCCAGCAGCTTCAGCCCCCGCCAGCCCCAGCATTTT	CASSFSPRQPQHF
TRBV12-3/TRBV12-4	TRBJ2-1	.	.	TGTGCCAGCAGTTTATTTTTGCCTGAGCAGTTCTTC	CASSLFLPEQFF
TRBV5-1	TRBJ2-3	TRBD2	.	TGCGCCAGCCTACGTGGGACTAGCGTAACAGATACGCAGTATTTT	CASLRGTSVTDTQYF
TRBV19	TRBJ1-1	.	.	TGTGCCAGCAGCAGAACTGAAGCTTTCTTT	CASSRTEAFF
TRBV5-4	TRBJ1-3	.	.	TGTGCCAGCAGCTTGGGGGGGCCCTCTGGAAACACCATATATTTT	CASSLGGPSGNTIYF
TRBV19	TRBJ1-1	TRBD1	once	TGTGCCAGTAGACCAACAGGGGGGAAAGAAGCTTTCTTT	CASRPTGGKEAFF
TRBV7-8	TRBJ2-1	TRBD2	.	TGTGCCAGCAGCCTCGAGCGCGGGAGGGACAATGAGCAGTTCTTC	CASSLERGRDNEQFF
TRBV7-6	TRBJ1-2	.	.	TGTGCCAGCAGCTTGGGAGTTGCGGGAGGCGCTAACTATGGCTACACCTTC	CASSLGVAGGANYGYTF
TRBV18	TRBJ2-4	TRBD1	.	TGTGCCAGCTCACCACTAGGACAGGGGGGCGCCAAAAACATTCAGTACTTC	CASSPLGQGGAKNIQYF